The clone carrying this T cell receptor (beta chain) was seen many times. Its target is not known. This specimen comes from a study of T-cell reconstitution after alpha-beta-depleted transplantation in children. Overall study findings and caveats: T-cell numbers and diversity one year post-transplant derived largely from freshly generated T cells. Diversity of TCRbeta at day 60 was high in some patients, arising from surviving recipient T cells and thymic progenitors. As was reported, about two months after transplant, alpha-beta T cells came from several hundred expanded graft clones.

The germline V gene has CDR1 SEHNR and CDR2 FQNEAQ (reference sequence). There are 14 residues in the CDR3. J gave up 8 bases and V 8 bases, and 10 bases lay outside the gene matches. The TCRbeta library incorporated unique molecular identifiers. TCRdb redid the calling of the PCR reads with MiXCR, one entry per CDR3 protein. The repertoire holds over 150,000 distinct CDR3 sequences, with approximately 6.8% as singletons. The sequence came from a girl under three years old with combined immunodeficiency, due to receive a stem cell transplant. This chain joins TRBV7-9 and TRBJ2-1; the match to TRBD1 covers 9 bases. This specimen consisted of PBMCs, obtained before TCRalphabeta/CD19-depleted stem cell transplant. CDR3 sequence: CASQLGQGTYEQFF. CDR3 DNA sequence: TGTGCCAGCCAACTTGGACAGGGGACTTATGAGCAGTTCTTC.